The clone carrying this T cell receptor (beta chain) was seen more than once but under ten times. What it binds is unknown. The sample is drawn from a study of beta chain features in type 1 diabetes. Study-wide findings and caveats: When Type 1 diabetes patients were examined, their TCRB CDR3s proved moderately but significantly shorter in all four CD4+ subsets. Possible PCR preference for shorter templates applied equally to patients and controls.

The sequenced template was cDNA made from the entire isolated RNA. The method was immunoSEQ multiplex PCR; TCRdb's version includes in-frame clones alone and lacks a portion of them. The table shows around 650,000 clones, with around an eighth occurring only once. Each donor gave one heparinised blood draw averaging about 110 mL. The purity of all sorted populations exceeded 95%. With 2 bases removed from V and 1 base from J, the gap between germline ends came to 9 bases. Germline CDR1 and CDR2: SGHNT and YYREEE (reference sequence). This CDR3 is built from 15 residues. V is TRBV5-4 and J is TRBJ2-2; D ambiguous. The clonotype was recovered from a man aged 25 to 40 with type 1 diabetes. Material: naive CD4+ T cells from blood. The CDR3 region has the DNA TGTGCCAGCAGCTTATATGGGGTGAACACCGGGGAGCTGTTTTTT. As protein: CASSLYGVNTGELFF.